These 15 T cell receptor beta chains were all obtained from the same sample, sequenced in a study of T cells in Graves' hyperthyroidism and ophthalmopathy. TCR beta CDR3 region amplification was performed from RNA transcripts. HTBI primers were the set used in a first-round RT-PCR of the TCR CDR3. Using its own MiXCR run on the multiplex PCR reads, TCRdb lists one record per CDR3 protein. The sample has some 490,000 distinct CDR3 sequences; about 20% are singletons. The sequencing input was blood. These receptors were obtained from a woman between 65 and 79 years old with Graves' ophthalmopathy.

The chain employs TRBV4-2 and TRBJ1-1, with D maybe TRBD1 (5 bases). CDR1 is LGHNA and CDR2 is YNFKEQ in the germline V gene. This CDR3 spans 14 amino acids. The V end was cut by 2 bases, the J end by 5 bases, with 12 bases between. DNA of the CDR3: TGTGCCAGCAGCCAACGACGAAGGGGTACTGAAGCTTTCTTT. Its protein product is CASSQRRRGTEAFF.

Many counts were recorded for this clonotype. V and J are TRBV20-1 and TRBJ1-1; D remains unclear. CDR1 and CDR2 from the germline V gene are DFQATT and SNEGSKA (reference sequence). The V and J ends lost 1 base and 1 base respectively, with 10 bases between them. The length of the CDR3 is 14 residues. This CDR3 is CSARVGGPNTEAFF. The CDR3, as DNA: TGCAGTGCTAGAGTTGGAGGGCCGAACACTGAAGCTTTCTTT.

Only a few counts were recorded for this clonotype. The genes are TRBV28 and TRBJ1-2; tentatively, D is TRBD1 (6 bases). V lost 5 bases and J 0 bases, leaving 10 bases between the germline ends. The germline CDR1 and CDR2 sequences are MDHEN and SYDVKM. The CDR3 length is 14 residues. CDR3 in amino acids: CASSPRGANYGYTF. The CDR3 DNA follows: TGTGCCAGCAGTCCAAGGGGGGCTAACTATGGCTACACCTTC.

This clonotype was counted ten times or more. V is TRBV11-2 and J is TRBJ2-7; 7 bases fit TRBD1. Germline values: CDR1 SGHAT, CDR2 FQNNGV. V was pared by 1 base and J by 4 bases, with 4 bases of the junction left unmatched. This CDR3 region has 14 residues. DNA of the CDR3: TGTGCCAGCAGCTTAGCGGGACAGCAATACGAGCAGTACTTC. Its protein product is CASSLAGQQYEQYF.

The chain carries TRBV20-1 and TRBJ1-5; tentatively, D is TRBD1 (5 bases). Germline CDR1 and CDR2: DFQATT and SNEGSKA (reference sequence). This CDR3 has 15 amino acids. The V gene lost 0 bases and the J gene lost 3 bases, with 12 bases spanning the gap. CDR3 in DNA: TGCAGTGCTAGAGATATGATAGGGGACAATCAGCCCCAGCATTTT. Its protein is CSARDMIGDNQPQHF.

The V and J genes are TRBV10-3 and TRBJ2-3; 14 nucleotides agree with TRBD2. V lost 7 bases to trimming and J lost 1 base; unmatched junction nucleotides: 4. The CDR3 is 16 residues long. The germline gives CDR1 ENHRY, CDR2 SYGVKD. CDR3 sequence (DNA): TGTGCCATCAAGACGGGACTAGCGGGGGGCACAGATACGCAGTATTTT. Its translation is CAIKTGLAGGTDTQYF.

Notes on this clonotype: Possible read error: a much larger clone is one base away. This chain joins TRBV28 and TRBJ2-7; TRBD1 agrees at 9 bases. From germline, CDR1 is MDHEN and CDR2 SYDVKM. CDR3 length equals 14 residues. The V and J ends lost 8 bases and 6 bases, in that order; junction bases with no gene match: 11. This CDR3 is CASQTGTGCLEQYF. The CDR3 nucleotides read TGTGCCAGCCAGACCGGGACAGGGTGCCTCGAGCAGTACTTC.

This clonotype was counted a few times. The chain joins TRBV20-1 to TRBJ1-5; 7 bases map to TRBD1. The CDR3 length is 15 residues. Germline V lookup: CDR1 DFQATT, CDR2 SNEGSKA (reference sequence). Germline trimming cut 6 bases from V and 0 bases from J; bases unmatched to any gene: 8. The CDR3 region is CSAKWDSSSNQPQHF. The CDR3 DNA reads as TGCAGTGCCAAATGGGACAGTAGTAGCAATCAGCCCCAGCATTTT.

The chain carries TRBV20-1 and TRBJ1-1; a possible D gene is TRBD1 (5 bases). The germline V and J ends were trimmed by 6 bases and 0 bases, with 17 bases remaining between them. Germline values: CDR1 DFQATT, CDR2 SNEGSKA (reference sequence). This CDR3 spans 15 amino acids. In nucleotides, the CDR3 is TGCAGTGCGAGTCCGGGACGGCGAATGAACACTGAAGCTTTCTTT. Translating it yields CSASPGRRMNTEAFF.

Comment on this clonotype: Sequence at one end of the junction differs from germline and may be a read error. This chain connects TRBV18 to TRBJ1-2; maybe TRBD1 (6 bases). There are 14 residues in the CDR3. CDR1 is KGHSH, CDR2 LQKENI, per germline. CDR3 region: CASSPIGGNYGYTF. The CDR3, as DNA: TGCGCCAGCTCACCGATAGGGGGGAACTATGGCTACACCTTC.

For this clonotype: One end of the junction varies from germline; a read error may be responsible. The CDR3 DNA follows: TGCGCCAGCTCCGGGACGGTCTACAGTGAGCAGTTCTTC. This gives the protein CASSGTVYSEQFF. This chain uses TRBV10-1 with TRBJ2-1; D tentatively reads TRBD1 or TRBD2 (5 bases each). CDR1 and CDR2 (germline): WNHNN, SYGVQD (reference sequence). The CDR3 loop spans 13 amino acids.

The J gene is TRBJ1-5, the V gene TRBV2; 7 nucleotides match TRBD1. Germline V gene sequence: CDR1 SNHLY, CDR2 FYNNEI. V lost 10 bases to trimming and J lost 4 bases; unmatched junction nucleotides: 16. The CDR3 sequence is 16 residues long. The CDR3 loop is CANRRQGQGSNQPQHF. The CDR3 coding sequence is TGTGCCAACAGGCGACAGGGCCAGGGTTCAAATCAGCCCCAGCATTTT. The full variable domain, in which reference TRBV2 and TRBJ1-5 provide the parts outside the CDR3, is EPEVTQTPSHQVTQMGQEVILRCVPISNHLYFYWYRQILGQKVEFLVSFYNNEISEKSEIFDDQFSVERPDGSNFTLKIRSTKLEDSAMYFCANRRQGQGSNQPQHFGDGTRLSIL.

In this sample, this clonotype turned up a few times. The CDR3 loop reads CASTLEQGEDQPQHF. CDR3 nucleotides: TGTGCCAGCACACTAGAACAGGGAGAAGATCAGCCCCAGCATTTT. The rearrangement uses TRBV18 and TRBJ1-5; perhaps TRBD1 as D (6 bases). This CDR3 region has 15 residues. The germline V and J ends were trimmed by 8 bases and 5 bases, with 19 bases remaining between them. Germline V CDR1 and CDR2: KGHSH, LQKENI.

The J gene is TRBJ2-1, the V gene TRBV29-1, with TRBD2 matching over 12 bases. The CDR3 runs to 15 residues. Germline CDR1 SQVTM, CDR2 ANQGSEA. Trimming removed 5 bases from V and 2 bases from J; junction bases left unmatched: 4. The CDR3 sequence: CSVRASGRAYNEQFF. In DNA form, the CDR3 reads TGCAGCGTTAGGGCTAGCGGGAGGGCCTACAATGAGCAGTTCTTC.

This clonotype was seen at least ten times. The chain uses TRBV6-1 and TRBJ1-5; D is uncertain. This CDR3 comprises 15 residues. V was clipped by 10 bases and J by 0 bases, with 16 bases between them. Germline V gene lookup returns CDR1 MNHNS and CDR2 SASEGT. The CDR3 here is CATMPHRNSNQPQHF. DNA of the CDR3: TGTGCCACCATGCCGCACCGAAATAGCAATCAGCCCCAGCATTTT.